The source of this TCR beta chain is a study of CXCR3-negative and CXCR3-positive naive CD8 T cells (dated by TCRdb to about 2019). Regarding the study in general: In total, 120 million to 150 million TRB reads were obtained, which works out to roughly 1.5 +/- 0.3 million reads per library. Data from roughly eleven donors, pooled across two independent experiments, went into the diversity and physicochemical repertoire analyses. TRBV-TRBJ cluster analysis included naive subsets from roughly 5 donors and memory cells from 3 donors.

On the study overall, not on this receptor specifically: TRB CDR3s from CXCR3-positive naive cells showed higher hydrophobicity (lower Kidera factor 4), lower energy, and higher strength and volume indices than CXCR3-negative naive cells. Similar TRBV-TRBJ usage was shown by naive CXCR3-negative and CXCR3-positive cells from the same donor, whereas distinct patterns were shown by memory cells. CXCR3 expression partially decreased after cryopreservation, so most assays used freshly isolated PBMCs. Both naive subsets had comparably high repertoire diversity, while memory CD8+ T cells had much lower repertoire diversity. Surface CD5, linked to self-reactivity in mice, was comparable between naive subsets; TCR interaction strength was therefore also inferred from TRB CDR3 physicochemical properties.

According to the germline V gene, CDR1 reads SGHDT and CDR2 reads YYEEEE. The cysteine opens and the phenylalanine closes a CDR3 of 16 amino acids. No DNA accompanies this entry. Each CD8+ T cell subset was flow-sorted in triplicate, and some 310,000 cells per subset were placed directly into RLT lysis buffer. To keep memory contaminants out, a stringent definition of naive CD8+ T cells was applied: CD45RO-CCR7+CD27+CD95-. Peripheral blood mononuclear cells were isolated from buffy coats by standard density gradient centrifugation. Naive CXCR3-negative and CXCR3-positive CD8+ T cells were flow-sorted on a FACSAria III. Total RNA was extracted from sorted cells with an RNeasy Mini Kit. Turning to this clonotype: The antigen it recognizes is unknown.

The instrument was a NextSeq 550. The Human TCR Profiling Kit (MiLaboratory) was used to make UMI-labeled 5' RACE TRB cDNA libraries. cDNA synthesis used the entire amount of extracted RNA, and PCR amplification then used the entire amount of cDNA produced. Libraries were prepared in parallel with an identical number of PCR cycles. In the paper's pipeline: With a requirement of at least two reads per UMI, MIGEC and MiXCR extracted about 50,000 +/- 10,000 unique UMI-labeled TRB cDNA molecules per library. An average of roughly 40,000 +/- 10,000 functional in-frame TRB CDR3 nucleotide clonotypes without stop codons was found per library. Diversity metrics, including normalized Shannon-Wiener and Chao1, were computed in VDJtools after downsampling to 5000 UMI-labeled TRB molecules per sample. Clonotype-size-weighted physicochemical properties of the central five CDR3 residues (interaction energy, strength, volume and Kidera factor 4) were computed in VDJtools. TCRdb reprocessed the public reads and reports one entry per CDR3 protein sequence, without DNA. The V and J calls follow TCRdb's processing rather than the paper's. The sample's records list 100,000 to 150,000 distinct CDR3 sequences. Of the sample, less than 0.3% falls within the top ten clones.

The clonotype was recovered from a human donor in good health. Some clones in this sample may be carry-over from other donors' samples. The rearranged segments are TRBV5-6 and TRBJ2-1. Sequencing input: naive CXCR3- CD8+ T cells from blood. The cell subset or site tag for this specimen amounts to: CD45RO-CCR7+CD27+CD95- naive CD8+ T cells lacking CXCR3 (TNR3-). The CDR3 protein: CASSLKSGRPYNEQFF.